The sequence of this TCR beta chain was determined in a study of cytomegalovirus exposure and HLA in healthy donors. General study findings and limits: Prior analysis indicated that the majority of TCR beta V segments exhibited productivity approximately 87% or approximately 30% of the time. TCR beta chains associated with HLA were, in a later analysis, more clonally expanded than equally common others.

The V segment lost 1 base and the J segment 5 bases; nucleotides outside the gene matches: 6. The CDR3 sequence is 16 residues long. Germline CDR1 reads SGHTA; CDR2 reads FQGNSA. PCR was performed using 60 Vbeta and 13 Jbeta primers. Generated by immunoSEQ multiplex PCR, the TCRdb table keeps only in-frame clones and is missing some. The sample holds a few hundred thousand clones, over 90% seen once. With respect to this clone: What it recognizes is unknown.

The V gene is TRBV7-2, the J gene TRBJ2-3; the match to TRBD2 covers 10 bases. The receptor was derived from a girl aged 2-10 years in good health and CMV-seronegative. The material sequenced was PBMCs. This CDR3 is CASSLGASGSIDTQYF. DNA of the CDR3: TGTGCCAGCAGCTTAGGGGCTAGCGGGAGTATAGATACGCAGTATTTT.